The entry below describes one TCR beta chain. Repertoires were generated with immunoSEQ multiplex PCR, while TCRdb's copy carries only in-frame clones and drops some. The sample lists about 98,000 clones, approximately 92% seen once, with under 2% in the top ten. The CDR3 is 16 residues long. The junction had 10 bases not matched to a gene; V was cut back by 0 bases and J by 5 bases. Germline values: CDR1 SGDLS, CDR2 YYNGEE. The data belong to a study of blood T cell repertoires in COVID-19. Sequenced sample: peripheral blood. J is TRBJ1-2 and V is TRBV9; the match to TRBD1 covers 7 bases. The origin of this receptor is a woman between 50 and 59 years old with COVID-19, enrolled during active disease. The CDR3 nucleotides are TGTGCCAGCAGCGTAGATGTGGGGGACAGAGTTTATGGCTACACCTTC. Encoded protein: CASSVDVGDRVYGYTF.